The sequence of this T cell receptor (beta chain) was determined in a study of T cells after yellow fever vaccination. The ends lost 4 bases at V and 5 bases at J; junction bases unmatched: 6. Per germline, CDR1 LGHDT and CDR2 YNNKEL (reference sequence). The CDR3 runs 15 residues. In this sample, this clonotype turned up a few times. Antigen unknown. Production of TCR cDNA was by 5'RACE template switching, which also added a universal primer site and UMIs. TCRdb ran MiXCR on the 5' RACE reads and lists one entry per CDR3 protein. Among approximately 550,000 distinct CDR3 sequences listed, roughly 12% were seen once. General observations from the study: Detected again after the booster were most primary-vaccination clones, at 95% to 98% CD4 and more than 70% CD8.

This chain links TRBV3-1 with TRBJ2-2, with TRBD2 matching 8 bases. The sequence was obtained from a young man who received the YFV17D yellow fever vaccine. Material: PBMCs, obtained on the day of the yellow fever booster vaccination. The CDR3 DNA is TGTGCCAGCAGCCCCCCACTAGCGGCAACCGGGGAGCTGTTTTTT. Translating it yields CASSPPLAATGELFF.